This T cell receptor beta chain appears in the sequencing data of a study of blood T cell repertoires in COVID-19. On the study more broadly: Sites across the United States, Italy and Spain contributed samples from acute and convalescent COVID-19. T cells, B-cell-depleted T cells, or PBMCs supplied cDNA or gDNA.

V trimming: 0 bases; J trimming: 5 bases; junction bases outside the gene matches: 8. CDR3 length equals 16 residues. Germline values: CDR1 SGHVS, CDR2 FQNEAQ. Authors' analysis steps: Estimates of nucleated cell counts were drawn from the amplification of reference gene primers. Measured with immunoSEQ multiplex PCR; TCRdb has only the in-frame clones, and not every one. V and J calls and clone size come straight from that table; D and trimming were deduced from the DNA. This sample yields fewer than 300,000 clones, of which approximately 89% are seen a single time; approximately 9.8% belongs to the top ten.

The V and J genes are TRBV7-8 and TRBJ2-7; 9 bases fit TRBD2. The sample comprised peripheral blood. This receptor was obtained from a man aged 40-50 years who had recovered from COVID-19. CDR3 in amino acids: CASSLALAGKLHEQYF. The CDR3 DNA follows: TGTGCCAGCAGCTTAGCCCTAGCGGGAAAGCTCCACGAGCAGTACTTC.